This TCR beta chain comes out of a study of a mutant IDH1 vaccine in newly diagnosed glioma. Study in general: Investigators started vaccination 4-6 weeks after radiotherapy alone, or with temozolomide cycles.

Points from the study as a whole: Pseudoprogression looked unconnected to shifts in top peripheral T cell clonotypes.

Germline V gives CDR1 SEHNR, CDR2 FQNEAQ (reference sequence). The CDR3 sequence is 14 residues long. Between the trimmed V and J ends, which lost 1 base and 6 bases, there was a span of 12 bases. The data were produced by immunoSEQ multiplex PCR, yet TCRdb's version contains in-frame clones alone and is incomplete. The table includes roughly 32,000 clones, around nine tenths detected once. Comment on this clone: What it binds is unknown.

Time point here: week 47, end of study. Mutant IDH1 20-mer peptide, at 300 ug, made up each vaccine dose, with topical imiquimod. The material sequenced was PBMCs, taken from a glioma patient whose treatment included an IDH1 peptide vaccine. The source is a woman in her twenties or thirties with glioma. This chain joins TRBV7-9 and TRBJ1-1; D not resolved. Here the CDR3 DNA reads TGTGCCAGCAGCTTAGGGTTAATCACCTCTGAAGCTTTCTTT. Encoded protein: CASSLGLITSEAFF. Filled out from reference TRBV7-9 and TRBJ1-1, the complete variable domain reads DTGVSQNPRHKITKRGQNVTFRCDPISEHNRLYWYRQTLGQGPEFLTYFQNEAQLEKSRLLSDRFSAERPKGSFSTLEIQRTEQGDSAMYLCASSLGLITSEAFFGQGTRLTVV.